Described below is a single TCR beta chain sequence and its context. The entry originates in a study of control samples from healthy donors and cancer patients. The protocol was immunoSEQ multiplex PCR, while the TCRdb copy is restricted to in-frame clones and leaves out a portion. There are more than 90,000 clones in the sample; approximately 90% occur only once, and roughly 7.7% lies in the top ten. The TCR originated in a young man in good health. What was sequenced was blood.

The CDR3 protein is CASSDGTGEVSNQPQHF. Written as DNA, the CDR3 is TGTGCCAGCAGCGATGGGACAGGGGAGGTTAGCAATCAGCCCCAGCATTTT. The rearrangement joins TRBV9 to TRBJ1-5, with 10 bases aligning to TRBD1. The germline CDR1 and CDR2 sequences are SGDLS and YYNGEE. The length of the CDR3 is 17 residues. V lost 3 bases and J lost 0; bases outside the gene matches: 6.